Sequencing of this T cell receptor beta chain was carried out in a study of radiotherapy plus CTLA-4 blockade in lung cancer. The overall study: For approximately 19% of patients, objective responses occurred, and roughly 30% had disease control. General study results and limits: The study found tumor-derived TCR clones expanded in blood after radiotherapy plus ipilimumab. According to reports, early shifts in blood T cell clones, alongside interferon-beta, forecast response most accurately.

Patients had chemo-refractory metastatic non-small-cell lung cancer and received focal radiation plus CTLA-4 blockade that used ipilimumab. Data came from immunoSEQ multiplex PCR; TCRdb stores just in-frame clones and leaves some out. The sample lists around 20,000 clones, about 83% occurring once. The V gene end was trimmed by 10 bases and the J gene end by 8 bases; junction bases not matched to a gene: 14. The CDR3 length is 14 residues. Per germline, CDR1 SNHLY and CDR2 FYNNEI. In regard to this clone: Its antigen is unidentified.

The sequenced sample was peripheral blood, obtained from a patient treated with radiotherapy plus ipilimumab. The V gene is TRBV2, the J gene TRBJ2-1; 7 bases are a match to TRBD2. The receptor was isolated from a human donor with non-small cell lung cancer whose response to radiotherapy plus ipilimumab could not be evaluated. This CDR3 reads CATRDLWAGDEQFF. As DNA, the CDR3 is TGTGCCACGAGGGACCTTTGGGCGGGAGATGAGCAGTTCTTC.